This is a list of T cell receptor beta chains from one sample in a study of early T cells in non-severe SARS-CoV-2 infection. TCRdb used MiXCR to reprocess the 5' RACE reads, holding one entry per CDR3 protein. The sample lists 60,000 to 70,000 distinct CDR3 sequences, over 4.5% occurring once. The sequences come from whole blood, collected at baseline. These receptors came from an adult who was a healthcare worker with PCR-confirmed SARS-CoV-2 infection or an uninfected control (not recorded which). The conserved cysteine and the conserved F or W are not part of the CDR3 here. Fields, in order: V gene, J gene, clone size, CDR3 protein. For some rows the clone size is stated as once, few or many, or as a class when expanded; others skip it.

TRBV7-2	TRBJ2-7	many	ASSPKVAGNYEQY
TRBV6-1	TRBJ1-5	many	ASLRDSYSNQPQH
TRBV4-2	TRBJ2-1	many	ASSQELGGTYNEQF
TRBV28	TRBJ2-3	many	ASRSAGGTQY
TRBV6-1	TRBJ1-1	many	ASTEDTVYTEAF
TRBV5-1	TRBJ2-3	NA	ASSLEGQGTDTQY
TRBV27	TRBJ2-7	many	ASRASGRAYEQY
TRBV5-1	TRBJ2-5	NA	ASRKGTRDWYQETQY
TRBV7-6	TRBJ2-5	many	ASSLEGPETQY
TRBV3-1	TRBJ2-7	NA	ASSQHSYEQY
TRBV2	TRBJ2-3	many	ASSEISGSTGKSDTQY
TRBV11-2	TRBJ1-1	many	ASSRDRAQGAF
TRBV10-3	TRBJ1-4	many	AISDTGGSEKLF
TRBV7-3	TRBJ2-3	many	ASSSLGLAPTSTDTQY
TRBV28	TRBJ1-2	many	ASSFWGGQGANYGYT
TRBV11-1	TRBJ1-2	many	ASSLSIARNYGYT
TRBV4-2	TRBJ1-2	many	ASALGPLGYGYT
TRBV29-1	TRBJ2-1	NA	SAWTAYNEQF
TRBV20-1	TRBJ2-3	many	SAANTDTQY
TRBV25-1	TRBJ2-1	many	ASSEFNGASGLYNEQF
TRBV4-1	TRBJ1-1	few	ASSHPGQGKGNTEAF
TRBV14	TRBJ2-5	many	ASSQVNPTQY
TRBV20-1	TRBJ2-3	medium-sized	SVQGPDTQY
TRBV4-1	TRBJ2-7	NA	ASSQDNRGRNRIHEQY
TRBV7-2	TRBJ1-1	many	ASSSWGGRTEAF
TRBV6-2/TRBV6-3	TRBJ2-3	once	ASRERLLTDTQY
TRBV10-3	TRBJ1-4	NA	AIRGTSEKLF
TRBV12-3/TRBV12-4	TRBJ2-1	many	ASSHPTSGHSKSSYNEQF
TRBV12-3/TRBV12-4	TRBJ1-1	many	ASTHGTGTTEAF
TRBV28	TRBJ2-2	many	ASSPPGLAGTGELF
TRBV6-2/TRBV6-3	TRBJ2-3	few	ASSRDKGGPDTQY
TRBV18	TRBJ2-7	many	ASSLGQGPEQY
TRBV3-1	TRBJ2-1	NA	ASSQLAGGSYNEQF
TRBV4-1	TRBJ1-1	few	ASSQDVAVSTEAF
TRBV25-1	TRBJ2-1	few	ASSEASYNEQF
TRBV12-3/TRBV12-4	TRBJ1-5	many	ASSYGQGRYSNQPQH
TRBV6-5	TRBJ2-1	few	ASTYYNEQF
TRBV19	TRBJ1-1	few	ASSLMTGRMNTEAF
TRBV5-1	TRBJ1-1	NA	ASSSGQGVWTEAF
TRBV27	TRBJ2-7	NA	ASSSRLAGGLRDEQY
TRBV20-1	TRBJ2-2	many	SARVLGTGELF
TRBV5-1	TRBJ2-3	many	ASRQDGLVDTQY